This T cell receptor beta chain was captured in a study of response to subunit inactivated influenza vaccine. This clonotype was counted a few times. Its antigen is not identified. Overall study findings and caveats: Authors suggested that a seasonal influenza vaccination recruits few new T cells each time.

Using its own MiXCR run on the RT-PCR reads, TCRdb lists one record per CDR3 protein. The data contain about 240,000 distinct CDR3 sequences, 9% to 15% of them singletons. The CDR3 has 13 amino acids. CDR1 SGHAT and CDR2 FQNNGV come from the germline V gene. Losses at the gene ends were 4 bases for V and 3 bases for J; bases not matched to a gene: 2. This receptor was taken from a man in his forties or fifties who received an inactivated influenza vaccine. Sequences were derived from non-naive T cells sorted from PBMCs, sampled about 14 days before vaccination. This chain uses TRBV11-2 with TRBJ1-1, with 7 bases matching TRBD1. The CDR3, as DNA: TGTGCCAGCAGCTCACAGGGGTACACTGAAGCTTTCTTT. The encoded protein is CASSSQGYTEAFF.